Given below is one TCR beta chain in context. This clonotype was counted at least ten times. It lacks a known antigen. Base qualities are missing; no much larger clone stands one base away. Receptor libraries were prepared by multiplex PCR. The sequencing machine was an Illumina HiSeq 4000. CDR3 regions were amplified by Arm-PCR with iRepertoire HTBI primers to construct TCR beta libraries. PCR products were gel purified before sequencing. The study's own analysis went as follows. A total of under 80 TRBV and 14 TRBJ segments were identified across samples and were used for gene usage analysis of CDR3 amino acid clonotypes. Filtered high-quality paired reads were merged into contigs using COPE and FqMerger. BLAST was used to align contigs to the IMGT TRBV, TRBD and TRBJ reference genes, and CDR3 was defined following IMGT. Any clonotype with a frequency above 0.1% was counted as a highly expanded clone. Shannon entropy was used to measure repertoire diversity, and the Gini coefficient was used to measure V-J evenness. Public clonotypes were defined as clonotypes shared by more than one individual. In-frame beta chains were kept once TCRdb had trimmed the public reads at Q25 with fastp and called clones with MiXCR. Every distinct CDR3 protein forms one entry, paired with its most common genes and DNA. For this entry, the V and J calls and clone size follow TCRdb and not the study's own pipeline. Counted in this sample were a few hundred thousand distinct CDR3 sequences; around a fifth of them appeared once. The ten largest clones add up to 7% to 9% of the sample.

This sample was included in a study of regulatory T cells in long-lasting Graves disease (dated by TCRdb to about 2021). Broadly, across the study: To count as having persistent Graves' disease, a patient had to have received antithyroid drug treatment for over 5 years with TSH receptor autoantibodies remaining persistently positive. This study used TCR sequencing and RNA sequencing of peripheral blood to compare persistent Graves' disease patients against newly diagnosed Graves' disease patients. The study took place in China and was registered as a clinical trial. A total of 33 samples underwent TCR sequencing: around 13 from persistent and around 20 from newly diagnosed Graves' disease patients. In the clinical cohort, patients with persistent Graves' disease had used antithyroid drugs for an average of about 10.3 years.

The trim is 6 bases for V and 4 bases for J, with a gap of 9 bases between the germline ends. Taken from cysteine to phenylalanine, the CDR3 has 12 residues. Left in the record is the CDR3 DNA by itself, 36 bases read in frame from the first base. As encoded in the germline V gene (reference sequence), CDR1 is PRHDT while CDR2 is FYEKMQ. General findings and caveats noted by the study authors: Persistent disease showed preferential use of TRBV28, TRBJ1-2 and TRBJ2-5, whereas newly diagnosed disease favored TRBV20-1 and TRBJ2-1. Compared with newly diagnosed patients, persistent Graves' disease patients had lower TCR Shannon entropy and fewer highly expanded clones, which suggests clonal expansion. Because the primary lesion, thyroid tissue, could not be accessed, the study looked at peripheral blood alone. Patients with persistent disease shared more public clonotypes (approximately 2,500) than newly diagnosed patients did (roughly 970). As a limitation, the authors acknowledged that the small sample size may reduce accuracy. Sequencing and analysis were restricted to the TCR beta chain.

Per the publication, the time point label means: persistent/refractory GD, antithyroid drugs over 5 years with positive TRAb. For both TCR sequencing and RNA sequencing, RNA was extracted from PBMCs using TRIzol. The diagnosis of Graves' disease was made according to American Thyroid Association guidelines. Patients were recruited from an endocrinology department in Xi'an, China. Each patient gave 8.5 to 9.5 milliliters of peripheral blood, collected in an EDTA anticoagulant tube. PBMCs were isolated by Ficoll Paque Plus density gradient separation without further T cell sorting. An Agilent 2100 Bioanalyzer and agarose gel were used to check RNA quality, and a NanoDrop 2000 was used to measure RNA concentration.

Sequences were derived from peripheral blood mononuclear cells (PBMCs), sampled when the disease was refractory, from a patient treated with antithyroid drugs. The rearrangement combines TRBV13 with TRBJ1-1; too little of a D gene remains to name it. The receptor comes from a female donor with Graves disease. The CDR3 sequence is CASSRPGTEAFF. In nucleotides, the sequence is TGTGCCAGCAGTCGCCCGGGCACTGAAGCTTTCTTT.